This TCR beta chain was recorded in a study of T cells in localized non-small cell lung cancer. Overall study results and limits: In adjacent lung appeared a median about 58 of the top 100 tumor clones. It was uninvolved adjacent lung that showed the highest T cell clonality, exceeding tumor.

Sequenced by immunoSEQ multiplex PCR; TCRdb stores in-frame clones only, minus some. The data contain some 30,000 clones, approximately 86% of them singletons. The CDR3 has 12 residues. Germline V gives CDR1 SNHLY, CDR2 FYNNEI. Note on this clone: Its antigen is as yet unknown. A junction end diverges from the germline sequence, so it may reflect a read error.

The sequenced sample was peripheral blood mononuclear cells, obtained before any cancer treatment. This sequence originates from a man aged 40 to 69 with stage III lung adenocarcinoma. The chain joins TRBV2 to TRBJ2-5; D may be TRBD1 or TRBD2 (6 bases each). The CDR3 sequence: CASSEYLPGADF. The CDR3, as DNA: TGTGCCAGCAGTGAATATCTCCCGGGGGCGGACTTC. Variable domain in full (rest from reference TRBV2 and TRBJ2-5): EPEVTQTPSHQVTQMGQEVILRCVPISNHLYFYWYRQILGQKVEFLVSFYNNEISEKSEIFDDQFSVERPDGSNFTLKIRSTKLEDSAMYFCASSEYLPGADFGPGTRLLVL.